Below are 27 T cell receptor beta chains sequenced from a single sample in a study of T cell changes during pregnancy in multiple sclerosis. Produced via immunoSEQ multiplex PCR; TCRdb's table is partial and in-frame only. The sample consists of fewer than 90,000 clones, 93% of them appearing once. The input for sequencing was peripheral blood, taken in the third trimester of pregnancy. The receptor set was obtained from a female donor in good health, enrolled as a control in a pregnancy study.

The chain uses TRBV18 and TRBJ1-4; 10 nucleotides align to TRBD1. V dropped 2 bases and J dropped 3; count of bases not matched to a gene: 3. CDR1 KGHSH and CDR2 LQKENI come from the germline V gene. The CDR3 covers 16 residues. The CDR3 nucleotides are TGTGCCAGCTCACCAGAGACAGGGGGCCCTAATGAAAAACTGTTTTTT. Translating gives CASSPETGGPNEKLFF. Variable domain in full (rest from reference TRBV18 and TRBJ1-4): NAGVMQNPRHLVRRRGQEARLRCSPMKGHSHVYWYRQLPEEGLKFMVYLQKENIIDESGMPKERFSAEFPKEGPSILRIQQVVRGDSAAYFCASSPETGGPNEKLFFGSGTQLSVL.

The chain is built from TRBV15 and TRBJ2-7, with TRBD1 as a possible D gene (5 bases). CDR1 and CDR2 (germline): LNHNV, YYDKDF (reference sequence). V lost 3 bases and J lost 1, with 10 bases in between. This CDR3 has 14 residues. For the CDR3, the DNA is TGTGCCACCAGCAGCCCCGGACAATCCTACGAGCAGTACTTC. Its protein product is CATSSPGQSYEQYF.

The chain employs TRBV5-1 and TRBJ2-3, with D hard to call. Trimming removed 6 bases from V and 3 bases from J, with 14 bases in between. Germline CDR1 reads SGHRS; CDR2 reads YFSETQ. The CDR3 runs to 14 residues. CDR3 DNA: TGCGCCAGCACCCCCCGCTACCGGACAGATACGCAGTATTTT. As protein: CASTPRYRTDTQYF.

This clone has just a few counts. J is TRBJ1-2 and V is TRBV2; a possible D gene is TRBD1 (5 bases). The V gene's germline CDR1 is SNHLY and CDR2 FYNNEI. The CDR3 consists of 14 residues. The V end was cut by 1 base, the J end by 3 bases, with 9 bases between. The CDR3 region has the DNA TGTGCCAGCAGTGAAGGGAGGGGCTACTATGGCTACACCTTC. It codes for CASSEGRGYYGYTF.

The chain couples TRBV30 to TRBJ2-7; 10 nucleotides line up with TRBD2. Germline-derived CDR1 and CDR2 are GTSNPN and SVGIG (reference sequence). V shed 5 bases and J 4 bases; nucleotides not matched to a gene: 8. The CDR3 has 14 amino acids. This CDR3 is CAWVVSGRAYEQYF. CDR3 in DNA: TGTGCCTGGGTCGTGAGCGGGAGGGCTTACGAGCAGTACTTC.

The chain is built from TRBV5-6 and TRBJ2-1; tentative D call: TRBD2 (6 bases). V gave up 2 bases and J gave up 3 bases, with 12 bases separating them. Germline CDR1 SGHDT, CDR2 YYEEEE. CDR3 size: 15 residues. CDR3 loop: CASSFGTLIYNEQFF. The CDR3 nucleotides are TGTGCCAGCAGCTTCGGGACTCTTATCTACAATGAGCAGTTCTTC.

This chain connects TRBV7-2 to TRBJ2-7; D perhaps matches TRBD2 (6 bases). V was cut by 8 bases and J by 1 base, with 15 bases left in between. Germline V gene lookup returns CDR1 SGHTA and CDR2 FQGNSA. This CDR3 region has 14 residues. In nucleotides, the CDR3 is TGTGCCAGCTCCCCGGGACTCATATCCTACGAGCAGTACTTC. Translation: CASSPGLISYEQYF.

The rearrangement uses TRBV2 and TRBJ2-7, with 12 bases fitting TRBD2. The junction had 3 bases not matched to a gene; V was cut back by 6 bases and J by 3 bases. Germline V gives CDR1 SNHLY, CDR2 FYNNEI. The CDR3 sequence is 14 residues long. This CDR3 is CASSPTSGGYEQYF. In nucleotides, the CDR3 is TGTGCCAGCAGCCCGACTAGCGGGGGCTACGAGCAGTACTTC. Filled out from reference TRBV2 and TRBJ2-7, the complete variable domain reads EPEVTQTPSHQVTQMGQEVILRCVPISNHLYFYWYRQILGQKVEFLVSFYNNEISEKSEIFDDQFSVERPDGSNFTLKIRSTKLEDSAMYFCASSPTSGGYEQYFGPGTRLTVT.

A single count supports this clone. V and J are TRBV18 and TRBJ2-1, with 10 bases that match TRBD2. V lost 5 bases to trimming and J lost 10 bases; unmatched junction nucleotides: 8. CDR3 size: 14 residues. CDR1 is KGHSH and CDR2 is LQKENI in the germline V gene. The CDR3 nucleotides read TGTGCCAGCTCAGACCTAGCGGGAGAACAGGAGCAGTTCTTC. Translated, it gives CASSDLAGEQEQFF.

The J gene is TRBJ1-2, the V gene TRBV7-9; 7 bases are a match to TRBD1. The CDR3 sequence is 16 residues long. Trimming at V came to 1 base and at J to 4 bases, leaving 9 bases not matched to a gene. CDR1 SEHNR and CDR2 FQNEAQ come from the germline V gene (reference sequence). CDR3 sequence (DNA): TGTGCCAGCAGCTTAGGTGGACAGGTTCGGTTCTATGGCTACACCTTC. Translated: CASSLGGQVRFYGYTF.

The CDR3 is CASSLGGTSTDTQYF. As DNA, the CDR3 is TGTGCCAGCAGCTTGGGCGGGACTAGCACAGATACGCAGTATTTT. The chain links TRBV5-4 to TRBJ2-3; tentatively, D is TRBD2 (6 bases). With 0 bases removed from V and 0 bases from J, the gap between germline ends came to 8 bases. From germline, CDR1 is SGHNT and CDR2 YYREEE (reference sequence). The CDR3 runs to 15 residues.

The rearrangement uses TRBV6-5 and TRBJ2-2; 12 positions agree with TRBD2. J gave up 7 bases and V 4 bases, and 7 bases lay outside the gene matches. The CDR3 has 16 amino acids. The germline gives CDR1 MNHEY, CDR2 SVGAGI. CDR3 nucleotides: TGTGCCAGCAGTTCCGGACTAGCGGGATCGGTCGGGGAGCTGTTTTTT. Its translation: CASSSGLAGSVGELFF.

In its sample, this clone was seen once. The V call is TRBV27, the J call TRBJ1-2, with D perhaps TRBD1 (6 bases). Per the germline V gene, CDR1 is MNHEY and CDR2 is SMNVEV (reference sequence). The CDR3 consists of 14 residues. The V end was cut by 2 bases, the J end by 8 bases, with 15 bases between. The CDR3 here is CASSLGGGAGGYTF. Written as DNA, the CDR3 is TGTGCCAGCAGTTTAGGAGGGGGAGCGGGAGGCTACACCTTC.

This chain joins TRBV13 and TRBJ2-7; TRBD2 matches at 10 bases. The CDR3 has 15 amino acids. V lost 3 bases, J lost 6 bases, and 8 bases stayed unmatched. Germline values: CDR1 PRHDT, CDR2 FYEKMQ (reference sequence). The CDR3 DNA follows: TGTGCCAGCAGCTTCAGGCTAGCGGGAGATGTCGAGCAGTACTTC. Its protein is CASSFRLAGDVEQYF.

This clone was recorded only once. The chain carries TRBV5-1 and TRBJ1-5; 7 nucleotides line up with TRBD1. CDR1 and CDR2 from the germline V gene are SGHRS and YFSETQ. With 4 bases clipped from V and 7 bases from J, the junction kept 8 bases outside the gene matches. CDR3 size: 14 residues. The chain's CDR3 is CASSRVQGGQPQHF. CDR3 DNA sequence: TGCGCCAGCAGCCGTGTTCAGGGGGGACAGCCCCAGCATTTT.

This chain joins TRBV11-2 and TRBJ2-5; D ambiguous. With 5 bases removed from V and 1 base from J, the gap between germline ends came to 17 bases. Germline V gene lookup returns CDR1 SGHAT and CDR2 FQNNGV. This CDR3 is 16 amino acids long. Here the CDR3 DNA reads TGTGCCAGCAGCCCTATGGGCCCCTTGTCCCAAGAGACCCAGTACTTC. Its protein is CASSPMGPLSQETQYF.

This clone was counted once. The chain is built from TRBV9 and TRBJ2-7; TRBD2 agrees at 9 bases. Per germline, CDR1 SGDLS and CDR2 YYNGEE. J was trimmed by 5 bases and V by 0 bases; bases with no gene match: 6. The CDR3 extends over 15 amino acids. CDR3 nucleotides: TGTGCCAGCAGCGTAGGGCTAGCGGGAACCGACGAGCAGTACTTC. Protein product: CASSVGLAGTDEQYF. The whole variable domain, remainder taken from reference TRBV9 and TRBJ2-7, is DSGVTQTPKHLITATGQRVTLRCSPRSGDLSVYWYQQSLDQGLQFLIQYYNGEERAKGNILERFSAQQFPDLHSELNLSSLELGDSALYFCASSVGLAGTDEQYFGPGTRLTVT.

This chain connects TRBV5-1 to TRBJ2-1; D may be TRBD2 (6 bases). The CDR3 is 15 residues long. V dropped 1 base and J dropped 12 bases, with 20 bases sitting between them. From germline, CDR1 is SGHRS and CDR2 YFSETQ. In DNA, the CDR3 is TGCGCCAGCAGCTTGTCGGGCGGGGACGATGTGGGGCAGTTCTTC. Protein product: CASSLSGGDDVGQFF.

This clone was recorded only once. The chain recombines TRBV2 with TRBJ2-1; 8 bases fit TRBD2. Germline V gene sequence: CDR1 SNHLY, CDR2 FYNNEI. This CDR3 is 14 amino acids long. The V and J ends lost 4 bases and 7 bases, in that order; junction bases with no gene match: 6. In DNA form, the CDR3 reads TGTGCCAGCAGTGGAGCCCTAGCGGGTAATGAGCAGTTCTTC. Translation gives CASSGALAGNEQFF.

This chain joins TRBV5-4 and TRBJ2-1; maybe TRBD2 (5 bases). Trimming took off 3 bases at V and 0 bases at J, with 10 bases between the two ends. The CDR3 loop spans 15 amino acids. The germline gives CDR1 SGHNT, CDR2 YYREEE (reference sequence). The CDR3 reads CASSSDSLSYNEQFF. DNA for the CDR3: TGTGCCAGCAGCTCGGACTCCCTCTCCTACAATGAGCAGTTCTTC.

The V and J genes are TRBV5-1 and TRBJ2-7, with TRBD2 matching over 11 bases. V trimming: 4 bases; J trimming: 4 bases; junction bases outside the gene matches: 10. Per germline, CDR1 SGHRS and CDR2 YFSETQ. CDR3 length: 16 residues. CDR3 nucleotide sequence: TGCGCCAGCAGCGGAGGGACTAGCGGCGTGGGGTACGAGCAGTACTTC. This encodes CASSGGTSGVGYEQYF.

The V gene is TRBV14, the J gene TRBJ1-2, with a tentative D call TRBD1 (5 bases). This CDR3 contains 16 residues. Trimming removed 4 bases from V and 3 bases from J, with 18 bases in between. Germline assignment: CDR1 SGHDN and CDR2 FVKESK. CDR3 nucleotides: TGTGCCAGCAGCCCCCGGGGCGGGGACGTGGACTATGGCTACACCTTC. It translates to CASSPRGGDVDYGYTF.

The rearrangement links TRBV30 to TRBJ1-3; 8 positions agree with TRBD1. The length of the CDR3 is 16 residues. The germline V gene encodes CDR1 GTSNPN and CDR2 SVGIG (reference sequence). Trimming took 0 bases from V and 3 from J; bases not matched to a gene: 7. The CDR3 nucleotides are TGTGCCTGGAGTGTCAAGAGGACAGGGAATGGAAACACCATATATTTT. The encoded protein is CAWSVKRTGNGNTIYF.

The V and J genes are TRBV28 and TRBJ2-2; D possibly corresponds to TRBD1 (6 bases). Between the trimmed V and J ends, which lost 2 bases and 2 bases, there was a span of 9 bases. CDR3 length: 15 amino acids. From germline, CDR1 is MDHEN and CDR2 SYDVKM. CDR3 residues: CASSLIGTNTGELFF. CDR3 coding DNA: TGTGCCAGCAGTTTAATAGGGACAAACACCGGGGAGCTGTTTTTT. The whole variable domain, filled in from reference TRBV28 and TRBJ2-2, reads DVKVTQSSRYLVKRTGEKVFLECVQDMDHENMFWYRQDPGLGLRLIYFSYDVKMKEKGDIPEGYSVSREKKERFSLILESASTNQTSMYLCASSLIGTNTGELFFGEGSRLTVL.

The J gene is TRBJ2-3, the V gene TRBV7-2; D is perhaps TRBD2 (6 bases). V lost 4 bases to trimming and J lost 4 bases, with 6 bases between them. The CDR3 contains 12 residues. The V gene's germline CDR1 is SGHTA and CDR2 FQGNSA. In DNA form, the CDR3 reads TGTGCCAGCAGCTGGAGGGCAGATACGCAGTATTTT. Translated, it gives CASSWRADTQYF.

The V call is TRBV19, the J call TRBJ2-5, with TRBD2 matching over 11 bases. Germline values: CDR1 LNHDA, CDR2 SQIVND (reference sequence). V lost 6 bases, J lost 4 bases, and 4 bases stayed unmatched. The CDR3 length is 14 residues. CDR3 sequence reads: CASSLSGRGETQYF. DNA of the CDR3: TGTGCCAGTAGCCTTAGCGGGAGGGGAGAGACCCAGTACTTC.

The chain combines TRBV9 with TRBJ2-3; 8 nucleotides match TRBD1. V shed 2 bases, J shed 2 bases, and the junction held 7 bases outside the gene matches. Germline assignment: CDR1 SGDLS and CDR2 YYNGEE. The CDR3 has 16 residues. In DNA form, the CDR3 reads TGTGCCAGCAGCGTTGGGACAGGTAACCCCACAGATACGCAGTATTTT. Translation: CASSVGTGNPTDTQYF.